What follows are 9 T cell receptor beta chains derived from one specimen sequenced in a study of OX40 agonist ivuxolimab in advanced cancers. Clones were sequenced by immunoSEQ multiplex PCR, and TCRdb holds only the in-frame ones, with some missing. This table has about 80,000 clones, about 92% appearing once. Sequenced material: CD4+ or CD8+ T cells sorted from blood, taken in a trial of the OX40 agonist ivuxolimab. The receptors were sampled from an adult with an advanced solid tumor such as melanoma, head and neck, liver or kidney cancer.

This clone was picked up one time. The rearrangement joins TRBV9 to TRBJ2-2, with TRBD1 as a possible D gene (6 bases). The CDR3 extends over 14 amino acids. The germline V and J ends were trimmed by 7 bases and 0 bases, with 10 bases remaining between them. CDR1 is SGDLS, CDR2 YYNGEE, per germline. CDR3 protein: CASQGRTNTGELFF. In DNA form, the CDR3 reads TGTGCCAGCCAGGGGCGCACGAACACCGGGGAGCTGTTTTTT.

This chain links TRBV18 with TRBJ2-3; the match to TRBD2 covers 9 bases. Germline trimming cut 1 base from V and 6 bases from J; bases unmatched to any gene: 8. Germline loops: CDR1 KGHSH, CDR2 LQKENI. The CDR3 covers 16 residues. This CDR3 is CASSPQSLAGMDTQYF. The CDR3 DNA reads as TGTGCCAGCTCACCACAGAGCCTAGCGGGGATGGATACGCAGTATTTT.

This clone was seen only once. DNA of the CDR3: TGTGCCAGCAGCTTGGGGGTGAGCGCGGAGACCCAGTACTTC. Its translation is CASSLGVSAETQYF. The chain uses TRBV11-3 and TRBJ2-5; D tentatively fits TRBD1 or TRBD2 (5 bases each). V was pared by 3 bases and J by 5 bases, with 13 bases between. CDR1 is SGHNT and CDR2 is YENEEA in the germline V gene. The CDR3 length is 14 residues.

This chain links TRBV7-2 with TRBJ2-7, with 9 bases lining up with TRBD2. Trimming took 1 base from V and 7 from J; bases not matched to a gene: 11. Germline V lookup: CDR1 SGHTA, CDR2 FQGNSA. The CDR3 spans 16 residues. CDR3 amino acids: CASSLEGTSFLVEQYF. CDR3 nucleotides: TGTGCCAGCAGCTTAGAGGGGACTAGCTTCCTGGTTGAGCAGTACTTC.

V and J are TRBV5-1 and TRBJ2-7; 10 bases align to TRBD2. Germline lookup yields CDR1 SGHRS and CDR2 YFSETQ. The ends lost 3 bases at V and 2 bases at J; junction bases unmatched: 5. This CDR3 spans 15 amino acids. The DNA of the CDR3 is TGCGCCAGCAGCTACCTAGCGGGGGCCACCTACGAGCAGTACTTC. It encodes CASSYLAGATYEQYF.

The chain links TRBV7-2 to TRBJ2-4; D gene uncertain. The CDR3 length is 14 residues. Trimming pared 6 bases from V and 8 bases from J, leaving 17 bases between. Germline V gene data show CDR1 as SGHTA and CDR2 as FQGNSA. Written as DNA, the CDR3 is TGTGCCAGCAGTCCTGCCCTTCATCGGGACATTCAGTACTTC. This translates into CASSPALHRDIQYF.

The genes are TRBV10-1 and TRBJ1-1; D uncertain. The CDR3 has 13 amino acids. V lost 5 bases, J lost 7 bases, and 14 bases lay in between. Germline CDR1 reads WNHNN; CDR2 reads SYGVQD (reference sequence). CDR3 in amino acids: CASSPQTTSEAFF. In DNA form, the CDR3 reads TGCGCCAGCAGTCCTCAGACGACCAGTGAAGCTTTCTTT.

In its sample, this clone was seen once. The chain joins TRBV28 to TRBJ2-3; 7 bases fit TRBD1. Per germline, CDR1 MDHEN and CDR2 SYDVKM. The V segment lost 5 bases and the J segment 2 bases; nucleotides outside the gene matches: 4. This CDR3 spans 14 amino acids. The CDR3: CASSPTGYTDTQYF. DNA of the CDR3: TGTGCCAGCAGTCCGACAGGGTACACAGATACGCAGTATTTT.

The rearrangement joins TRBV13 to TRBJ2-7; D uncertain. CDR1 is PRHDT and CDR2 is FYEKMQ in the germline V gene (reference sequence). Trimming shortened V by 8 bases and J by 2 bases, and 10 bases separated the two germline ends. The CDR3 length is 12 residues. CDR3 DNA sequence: TGTGCCAGCGGAAGAAGGGCCTACGAGCAGTACTTC. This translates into CASGRRAYEQYF.